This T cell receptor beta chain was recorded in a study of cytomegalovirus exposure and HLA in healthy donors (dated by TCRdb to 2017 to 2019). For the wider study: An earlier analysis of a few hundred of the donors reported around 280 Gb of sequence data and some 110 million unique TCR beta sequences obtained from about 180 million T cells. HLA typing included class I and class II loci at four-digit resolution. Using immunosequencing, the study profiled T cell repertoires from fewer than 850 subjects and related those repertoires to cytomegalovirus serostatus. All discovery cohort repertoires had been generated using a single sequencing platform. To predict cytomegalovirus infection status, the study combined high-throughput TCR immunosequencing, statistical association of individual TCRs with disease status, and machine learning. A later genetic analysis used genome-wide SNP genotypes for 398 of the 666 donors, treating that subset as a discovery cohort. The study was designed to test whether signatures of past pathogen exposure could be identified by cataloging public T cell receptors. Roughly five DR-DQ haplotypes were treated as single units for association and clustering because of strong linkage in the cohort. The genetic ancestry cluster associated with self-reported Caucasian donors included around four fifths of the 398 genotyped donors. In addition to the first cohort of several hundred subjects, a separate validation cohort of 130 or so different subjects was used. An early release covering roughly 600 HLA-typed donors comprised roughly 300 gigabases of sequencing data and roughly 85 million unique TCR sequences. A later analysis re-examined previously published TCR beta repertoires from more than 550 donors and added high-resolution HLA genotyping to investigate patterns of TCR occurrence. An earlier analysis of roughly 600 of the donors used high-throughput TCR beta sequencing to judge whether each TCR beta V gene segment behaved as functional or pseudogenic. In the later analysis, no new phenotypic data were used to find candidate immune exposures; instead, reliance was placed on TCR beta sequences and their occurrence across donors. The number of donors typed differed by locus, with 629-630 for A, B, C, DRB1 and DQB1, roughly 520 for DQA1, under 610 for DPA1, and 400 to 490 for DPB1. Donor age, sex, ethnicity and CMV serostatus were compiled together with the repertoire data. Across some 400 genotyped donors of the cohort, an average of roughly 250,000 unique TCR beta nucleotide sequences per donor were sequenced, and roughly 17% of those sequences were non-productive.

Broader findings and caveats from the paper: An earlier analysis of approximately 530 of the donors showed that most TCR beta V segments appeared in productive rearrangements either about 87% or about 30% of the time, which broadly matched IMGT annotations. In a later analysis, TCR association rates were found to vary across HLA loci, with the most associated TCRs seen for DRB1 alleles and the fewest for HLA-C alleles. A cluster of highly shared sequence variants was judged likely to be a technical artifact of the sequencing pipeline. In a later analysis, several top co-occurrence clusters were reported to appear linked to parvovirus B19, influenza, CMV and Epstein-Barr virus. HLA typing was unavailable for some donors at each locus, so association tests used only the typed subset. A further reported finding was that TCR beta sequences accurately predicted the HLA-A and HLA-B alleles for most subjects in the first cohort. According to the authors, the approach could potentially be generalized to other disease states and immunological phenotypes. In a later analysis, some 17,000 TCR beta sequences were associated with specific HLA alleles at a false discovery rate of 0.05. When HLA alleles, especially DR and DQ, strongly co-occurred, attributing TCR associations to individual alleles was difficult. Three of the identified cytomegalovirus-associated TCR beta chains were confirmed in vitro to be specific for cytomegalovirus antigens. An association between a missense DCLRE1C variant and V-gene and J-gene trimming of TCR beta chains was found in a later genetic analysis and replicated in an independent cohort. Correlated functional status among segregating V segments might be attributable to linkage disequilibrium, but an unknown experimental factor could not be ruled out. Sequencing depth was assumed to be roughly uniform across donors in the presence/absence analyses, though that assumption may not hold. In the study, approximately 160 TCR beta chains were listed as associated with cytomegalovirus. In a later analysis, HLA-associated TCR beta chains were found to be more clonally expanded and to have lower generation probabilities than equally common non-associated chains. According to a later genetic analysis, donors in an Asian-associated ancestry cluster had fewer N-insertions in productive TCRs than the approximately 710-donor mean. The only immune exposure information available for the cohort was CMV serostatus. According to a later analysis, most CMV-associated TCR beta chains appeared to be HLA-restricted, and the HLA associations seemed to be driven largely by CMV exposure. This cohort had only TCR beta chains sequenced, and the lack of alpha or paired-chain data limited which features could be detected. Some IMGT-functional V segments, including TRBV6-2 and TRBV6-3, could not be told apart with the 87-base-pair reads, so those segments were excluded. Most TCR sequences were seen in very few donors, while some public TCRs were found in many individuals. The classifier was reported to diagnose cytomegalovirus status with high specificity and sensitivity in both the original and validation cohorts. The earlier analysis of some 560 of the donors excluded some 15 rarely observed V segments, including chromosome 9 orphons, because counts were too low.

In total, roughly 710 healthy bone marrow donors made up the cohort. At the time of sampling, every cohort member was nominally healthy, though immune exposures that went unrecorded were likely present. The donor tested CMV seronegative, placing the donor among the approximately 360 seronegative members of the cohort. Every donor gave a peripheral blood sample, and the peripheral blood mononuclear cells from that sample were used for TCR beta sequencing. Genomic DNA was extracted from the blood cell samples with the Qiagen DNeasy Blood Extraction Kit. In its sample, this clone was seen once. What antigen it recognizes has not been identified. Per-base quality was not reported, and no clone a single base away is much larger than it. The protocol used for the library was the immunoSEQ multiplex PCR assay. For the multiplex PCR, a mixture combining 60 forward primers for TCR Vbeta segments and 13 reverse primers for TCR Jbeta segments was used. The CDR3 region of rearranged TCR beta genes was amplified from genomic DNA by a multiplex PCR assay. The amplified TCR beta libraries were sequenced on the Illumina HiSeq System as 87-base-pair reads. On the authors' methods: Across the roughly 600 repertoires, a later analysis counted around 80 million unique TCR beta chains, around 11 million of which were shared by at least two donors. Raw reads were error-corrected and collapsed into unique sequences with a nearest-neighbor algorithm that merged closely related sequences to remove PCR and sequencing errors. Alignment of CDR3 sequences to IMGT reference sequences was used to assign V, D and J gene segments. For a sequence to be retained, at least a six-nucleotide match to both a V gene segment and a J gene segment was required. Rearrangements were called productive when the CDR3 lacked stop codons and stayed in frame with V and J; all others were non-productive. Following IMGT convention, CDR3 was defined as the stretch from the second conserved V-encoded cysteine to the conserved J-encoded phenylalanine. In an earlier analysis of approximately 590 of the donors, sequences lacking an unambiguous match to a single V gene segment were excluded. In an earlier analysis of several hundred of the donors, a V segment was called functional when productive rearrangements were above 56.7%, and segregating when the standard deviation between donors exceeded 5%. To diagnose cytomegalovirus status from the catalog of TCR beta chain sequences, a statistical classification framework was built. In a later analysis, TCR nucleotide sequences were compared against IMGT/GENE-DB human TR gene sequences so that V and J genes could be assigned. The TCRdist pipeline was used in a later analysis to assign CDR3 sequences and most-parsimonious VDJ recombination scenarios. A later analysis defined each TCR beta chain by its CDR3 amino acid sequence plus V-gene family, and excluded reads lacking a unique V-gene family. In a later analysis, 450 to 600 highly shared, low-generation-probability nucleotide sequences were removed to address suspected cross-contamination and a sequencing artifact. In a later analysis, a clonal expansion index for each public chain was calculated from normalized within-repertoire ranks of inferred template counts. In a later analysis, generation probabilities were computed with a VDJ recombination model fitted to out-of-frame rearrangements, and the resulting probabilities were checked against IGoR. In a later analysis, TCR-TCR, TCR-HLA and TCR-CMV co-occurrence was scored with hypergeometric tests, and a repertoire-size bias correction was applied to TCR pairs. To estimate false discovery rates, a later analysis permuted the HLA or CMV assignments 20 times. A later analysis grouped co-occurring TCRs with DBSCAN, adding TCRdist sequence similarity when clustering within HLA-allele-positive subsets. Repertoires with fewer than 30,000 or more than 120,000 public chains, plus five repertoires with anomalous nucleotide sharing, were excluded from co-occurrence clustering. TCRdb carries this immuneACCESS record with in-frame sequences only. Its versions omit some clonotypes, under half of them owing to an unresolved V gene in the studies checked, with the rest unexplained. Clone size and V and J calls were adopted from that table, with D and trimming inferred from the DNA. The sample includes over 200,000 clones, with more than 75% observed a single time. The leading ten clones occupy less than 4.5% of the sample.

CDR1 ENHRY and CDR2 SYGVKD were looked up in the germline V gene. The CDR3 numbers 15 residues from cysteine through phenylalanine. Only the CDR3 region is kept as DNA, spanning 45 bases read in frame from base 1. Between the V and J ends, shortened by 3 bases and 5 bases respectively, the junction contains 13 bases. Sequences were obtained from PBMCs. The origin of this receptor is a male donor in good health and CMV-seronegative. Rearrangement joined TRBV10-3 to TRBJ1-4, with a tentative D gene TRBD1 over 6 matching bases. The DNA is TGTGCCATCAGTGATTCCGACAGGCTGAATGAAAAACTGTTTTTT. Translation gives CAISDSDRLNEKLFF.